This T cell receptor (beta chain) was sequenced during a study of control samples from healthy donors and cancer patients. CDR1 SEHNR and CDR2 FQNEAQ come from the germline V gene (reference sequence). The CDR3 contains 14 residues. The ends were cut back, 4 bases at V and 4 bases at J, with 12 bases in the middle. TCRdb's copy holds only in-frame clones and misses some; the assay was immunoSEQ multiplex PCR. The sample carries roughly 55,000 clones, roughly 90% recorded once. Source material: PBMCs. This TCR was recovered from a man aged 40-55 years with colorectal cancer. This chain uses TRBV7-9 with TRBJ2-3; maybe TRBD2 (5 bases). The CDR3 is CASSSPLGADTQYF. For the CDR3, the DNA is TGTGCCAGCAGCTCCCCCCTCGGGGCAGATACGCAGTATTTT.